The rows below give T cell receptor beta chains drawn from one sample of a study of blood T cell repertoires in COVID-19. The repertoire was sequenced with immunoSEQ multiplex PCR; TCRdb's copy has only in-frame clones and lacks some. The sample consists of roughly 170,000 clones, roughly four fifths of them appearing once. Sequencing was performed on PBMCs or T cells enriched from blood (not recorded which). All receptors come from a man in his forties or fifties who had recovered from COVID-19. The CDR3 runs from the conserved cysteine through the conserved F or W. The D gene is left open where the match is weak. Rows give clone size only sometimes, using once, few, many, or a class for an expanded clone.

d_gene: TRBD2; v_gene: TRBV9; abundance: .; j_gene: TRBJ2-5; CDR3nt: TGTGCCAGCAGCACACATCAAGGGCTAGCGGAAGAGACCCAGTACTTC; CDR3aa: CASSTHQGLAEETQYF
d_gene: .; v_gene: TRBV5-1; abundance: once; j_gene: TRBJ1-3; CDR3nt: TGCGCCAGCAGCTTGGGACAGGTAGAAAACACCATATATTTT; CDR3aa: CASSLGQVENTIYF
d_gene: TRBD1; v_gene: TRBV5-6; abundance: .; j_gene: TRBJ1-6; CDR3nt: TGTGCCAGCAGCGCGGGACAGACCCTCCACTTT; CDR3aa: CASSAGQTLHF
d_gene: .; v_gene: TRBV5-1; abundance: .; j_gene: TRBJ2-1; CDR3nt: TGCGCCAGCAGCCGGGTAGGACAGAGCTCCTACAATGAGCAGTTCTTC; CDR3aa: CASSRVGQSSYNEQFF
d_gene: .; v_gene: TRBV29-1; abundance: .; j_gene: TRBJ2-1; CDR3nt: TGCAGCGTCATCAATGCGGGGAGCTACAATGAGCAGTTCTTC; CDR3aa: CSVINAGSYNEQFF
d_gene: .; v_gene: TRBV30; abundance: .; j_gene: TRBJ1-2; CDR3nt: TGTGCCTGGACAGACATTAGCTATGGCTACACCTTC; CDR3aa: CAWTDISYGYTF
d_gene: TRBD1; v_gene: TRBV19; abundance: .; j_gene: TRBJ2-7; CDR3nt: TGTGCCAGTAGTATAGATAGAACAGGGGCTACCTACGAGCAGTACTTC; CDR3aa: CASSIDRTGATYEQYF
d_gene: .; v_gene: TRBV7-3; abundance: .; j_gene: TRBJ2-1; CDR3nt: TGTGCCAGCAGCCGCAGACAGGAACACAATGAGCAGTTCTTC; CDR3aa: CASSRRQEHNEQFF
d_gene: TRBD1; v_gene: TRBV7-9; abundance: .; j_gene: TRBJ2-1; CDR3nt: TGTGCCAGCAGCTTAGACAGGGGATCCTACAATGAGCAGTTCTTC; CDR3aa: CASSLDRGSYNEQFF
d_gene: .; v_gene: TRBV28; abundance: once; j_gene: TRBJ1-5; CDR3nt: TGTGCCAGCAGGGGGGCCGGTCTTAACAATCAGCCCCAGCATTTT; CDR3aa: CASRGAGLNNQPQHF
d_gene: TRBD1; v_gene: TRBV2; abundance: .; j_gene: TRBJ1-2; CDR3nt: TGTGCCAGCAGTGAACGGGCAGGGGGCATCTATGGCTACACCTTC; CDR3aa: CASSERAGGIYGYTF
d_gene: .; v_gene: TRBV11-3; abundance: .; j_gene: TRBJ1-1; CDR3nt: TGTGCCAGCAGCTTACGGTCAGGCACTGAAGCTTTCTTT; CDR3aa: CASSLRSGTEAFF
d_gene: .; v_gene: TRBV7-9; abundance: few; j_gene: TRBJ1-1; CDR3nt: TGTGCCAGCAGCTTAGGGGGGCAGGGGACCCTGGAAGCTTTCTTT; CDR3aa: CASSLGGQGTLEAFF
d_gene: .; v_gene: TRBV5-5; abundance: .; j_gene: TRBJ1-6; CDR3nt: TGTGCCAGCAGGGACACCTCCAAATCACCCCTCCACTTT; CDR3aa: CASRDTSKSPLHF
d_gene: TRBD2; v_gene: TRBV19; abundance: .; j_gene: TRBJ2-2; CDR3nt: TGTGCCAGTAGTGTGAAGCGGGGGGGCTCCGGGGAGCTGTTTTTT; CDR3aa: CASSVKRGGSGELFF
d_gene: TRBD2; v_gene: TRBV5-4; abundance: .; j_gene: TRBJ2-1; CDR3nt: TGTGCCAGCAGTTTGCTAGCGGGGGCCTACAATGAGCAGTTCTTC; CDR3aa: CASSLLAGAYNEQFF
d_gene: TRBD2; v_gene: TRBV19; abundance: .; j_gene: TRBJ2-3; CDR3nt: TGTGCCAGTAGTCTCCAGAGCGGGGGGGCAGAAGATACGCAGTATTTT; CDR3aa: CASSLQSGGAEDTQYF
d_gene: TRBD1; v_gene: TRBV4-3; abundance: .; j_gene: TRBJ1-2; CDR3nt: TGCGCCAGCAGCCAAGATCGGGGGAACAGGGGGCATAATGGCTACACCTTC; CDR3aa: CASSQDRGNRGHNGYTF
d_gene: TRBD2; v_gene: TRBV3-1/TRBV3-2; abundance: .; j_gene: TRBJ2-1; CDR3nt: TGTGCCAGCAGCCTGTCGGGGGGGAGGAATGAGCAGTTCTTC; CDR3aa: CASSLSGGRNEQFF
d_gene: TRBD1; v_gene: TRBV4-1; abundance: .; j_gene: TRBJ1-2; CDR3nt: TGCGCCAGCAGCCAAGCCAGTTCGCAGGGACAGGATGGCTACACCTTC; CDR3aa: CASSQASSQGQDGYTF
d_gene: .; v_gene: TRBV4-1; abundance: few; j_gene: TRBJ2-2; CDR3nt: TGCGCCAGCAGATACCGGGACTACACCGGGGAGCTGTTTTTT; CDR3aa: CASRYRDYTGELFF
d_gene: .; v_gene: TRBV7-2; abundance: .; j_gene: TRBJ2-5; CDR3nt: TGTGCCAGCAGCTTAGCTTGGCAGCGGTCCGGGACCCAGTACTTC; CDR3aa: CASSLAWQRSGTQYF
d_gene: TRBD1; v_gene: TRBV5-1; abundance: .; j_gene: TRBJ1-5; CDR3nt: TGCGCCAGCAGCTTGTCGGGACAGGGTAGTCAGCCCCAGCATTTT; CDR3aa: CASSLSGQGSQPQHF
d_gene: TRBD1; v_gene: TRBV4-3; abundance: .; j_gene: TRBJ2-2; CDR3nt: TGCGCCAGCAGCCAAGATGAGGGGGCGCCCGGGGAGCTGTTTTTT; CDR3aa: CASSQDEGAPGELFF
d_gene: TRBD2; v_gene: TRBV7-9; abundance: .; j_gene: TRBJ2-5; CDR3nt: TGTGCCAGCAGCGCCCGACTAGCGGGGGGGCCGAGTGAGACCCAGTACTTC; CDR3aa: CASSARLAGGPSETQYF
d_gene: TRBD2; v_gene: TRBV5-1; abundance: once; j_gene: TRBJ2-5; CDR3nt: TGCGCCAGCAGCGAGGGACTAGAAGGGACCCAGTACTTC; CDR3aa: CASSEGLEGTQYF